The present T cell receptor (beta chain) was sequenced within a study of blood T cells in healthy people across ages. Study-wide results and caveats: As naive T cell percentage varied, TCR beta diversity correlated strongly with it.

Germline V gene lookup returns CDR1 DFQATT and CDR2 SNEGSKA (reference sequence). This CDR3 has 15 amino acids. The V end lost 1 base, the J end lost 4 bases, and 14 bases lay between the germline ends. This clonotype has more than one count but fewer than ten. The antigen is unknown. The second PCR ran about 7 to 12 cycles with a sample-barcoded 5' primer and J-beta primers. Every molecule of cDNA carried a tag from a template-switch adaptor with 12 random nucleotides. In TCRdb, the 5' RACE reads were re-called with MiXCR into one record per CDR3 protein. The sample holds 600,000 to 1,000,000 distinct CDR3 sequences, around 25% seen once. This sample was shared with a second study, whose subject was T cells of mothers and their children. That paper notes: Mothers and children who were related shared slightly more overlap than unrelated pairs, but not significantly more.

Sequenced: blood. The TCR was taken from a boy under 18 in good health. The chain employs TRBV20-1 and TRBJ1-5; possibly TRBD1 for D (6 bases). CDR3: CSARGTNRDNQPQHF. CDR3 in DNA: TGCAGTGCTAGAGGTACCAACAGGGATAATCAGCCCCAGCATTTT.